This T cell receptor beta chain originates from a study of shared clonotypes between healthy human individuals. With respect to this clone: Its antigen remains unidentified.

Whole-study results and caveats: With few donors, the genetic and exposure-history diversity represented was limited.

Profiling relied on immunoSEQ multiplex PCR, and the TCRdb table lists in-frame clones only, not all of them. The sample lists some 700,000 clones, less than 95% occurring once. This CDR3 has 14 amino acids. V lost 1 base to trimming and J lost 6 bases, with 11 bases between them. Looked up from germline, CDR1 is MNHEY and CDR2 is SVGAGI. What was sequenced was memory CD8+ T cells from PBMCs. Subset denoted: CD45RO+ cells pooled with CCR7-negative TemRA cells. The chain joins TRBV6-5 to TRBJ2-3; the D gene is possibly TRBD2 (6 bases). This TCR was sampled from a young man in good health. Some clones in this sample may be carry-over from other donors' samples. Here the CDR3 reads CASSYLAGRDTQYF. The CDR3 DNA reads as TGTGCCAGCAGTTACTTGGCAGGGAGGGATACGCAGTATTTT.